This T cell receptor (beta chain) was identified in a study of shared clonotypes between healthy human individuals. Each donor was a Caucasian adult residing in Nashville, Tennessee. The method was immunoSEQ multiplex PCR; TCRdb's version includes in-frame clones alone and lacks a portion of them. The sample includes about a million clones, under 80% of them seen just once. Germline V CDR1 and CDR2: MNHEY, SVGAGI. V was pared by 4 bases and J by 6 bases, with 13 bases between. The CDR3 is 13 residues long. What was sequenced was memory CD4+ T cells sorted from blood. Subset: CD45RA-negative fraction. This TCR was sampled from a man younger than 35 in good health. The chain has TRBV6-5 and TRBJ2-7; D uncertain. The CDR3 region is CASSSPGSGEQYF. The CDR3 DNA is TGTGCCAGCAGTTCCCCAGGTTCCGGCGAGCAGTACTTC.